This TCR beta chain is drawn from a study of somatic mutations in cytotoxic T cells in rheumatoid arthritis (dated by TCRdb to 2017 to 2019). In terms of the full investigation: Some T-cell populations stained with V beta antibodies were sorted by flow on a FACSAria II or Sony SH800 to nearly 100% purity, with sorted V beta1+ cells additionally subjected to TCRB sequencing. TCRB deep sequencing covered approximately 64 patients with rheumatoid arthritis along with about 20 healthy controls. Whether expanded CD8+ T-cell clones in untreated, newly diagnosed rheumatoid arthritis carry somatic mutations was the study question, and clonality was characterized with TCRB deep sequencing. Patient and control groups had essentially identical median ages.

Genomic DNA underwent TCRB CDR3 sequencing using the immunoSEQ assay. For the original study's pipeline: Analyses were restricted to productive TCRB rearrangements. Clonality was expressed as a Shannon entropy-based productive clonality index, with each clone defined by a unique TCRB CDR3 sequence. Repertoire overlap between two samples was calculated from the template counts of each clone relative to total templates per sample. A correlation with a Spearman r of approximately 0.6 was found between V-gene usage by flow cytometry and V-gene usage by TCRB sequencing. Held by TCRdb, this immuneACCESS table contains in-frame sequences only and omits some clones. Under half of the omission traces to an unresolved V gene where checked; the cause of the rest is unknown. The DNA gave D and trimming, while V, J and clone size come from that table. In this sample the table shows tens of thousands of clones, under 85% of which occur a single time. The leading ten clones occupy roughly 3.2% of the sample.

On the study overall, not on this receptor specifically: Viral specificity could not be ruled out by absence from virus-specific databases, and the antigen targets of the expanded CD8+ clones remained unknown. In about an eighth of the 65 patients, more than 20% of CD8+ cells belonged to the largest CD8+ clone, while several identical CD8+ TCRB sequences were shared between blood and synovial fluid. The slight TRBV07 underrepresentation in patients was not adjusted for multiple comparisons. There was no significant difference in CD8+ T-cell clonality between rheumatoid arthritis patients and age-matched healthy controls. Healthy controls showed no age-related increase in CD8+ clonality, whereas patients did (Spearman r ~ 0.49).

Notes on this clone: It lacks a known antigen. No much larger clone is present one base from it, and per-base qualities are unavailable.

Buffy coats from about 20 blood donors served as healthy controls, a group that was 55% female with a median age of 56 years (range 21-70). On an AutoMACS, CD4+ and CD8+ cells were isolated via positive magnetic bead selection, and their purity was verified by flow cytometry. Isolation of peripheral blood mononuclear cells was done through Ficoll-Paque PLUS density gradient separation. DNA was extracted from CD4-enriched, CD8-enriched or PBMC samples with Nucleospin Tissue or Tissue XS kits and quantified with a Qubit 2.0 fluorometer. Its CDR3 holds 14 amino acids, cysteine through phenylalanine. The DNA shown is the 42-base CDR3, in frame from base 1. The germline V gene (reference sequence) yields GTSNPN for CDR1 and SVGIG for CDR2. Trimming costs V 2 bases and J 2 bases, and their ends lie 11 bases apart.

Sequenced material: CD8+ T cells sorted from blood. This chain joins TRBV30 to TRBJ2-3; the D gene cannot be named for sure. This TCR came from a man in his forties or fifties in good health. The encoded CDR3 is CAWSRDTSTDTQYF. The DNA reads TGTGCCTGGAGTAGAGACACCTCCACAGATACGCAGTATTTT.